This TCR beta chain appears in the sequencing data of a study of cytomegalovirus exposure and HLA in healthy donors. About the study: A preliminary data release comprised around 85 million unique TCRs obtained from HLA-typed donors. Assignment to the Caucasian-associated ancestry cluster applied to less than 85% of the approximately 360 genotyped donors.

With regard to this clone: Antigen specificity is unknown.

PCR was performed using 60 Vbeta and 13 Jbeta primers. The method was immunoSEQ multiplex PCR; TCRdb's version includes in-frame clones alone and lacks a portion of them. The profile shows under 100,000 clones, roughly 80% of them singletons. Looked up from germline, CDR1 is MRHNA and CDR2 is SNTAGT. This CDR3 has 15 amino acids. V lost 2 bases to trimming and J lost 4 bases; unmatched junction nucleotides: 1. Study-level points and caveats: More clonal expansion characterized HLA-associated TCR beta chains than equally common others in a later analysis. In a later analysis, fewer than 20,000 TCR beta sequences were associated with HLA alleles at 0.05 false discovery rate.

The V gene is TRBV6-4, the J gene TRBJ2-1; 11 positions agree with TRBD2. This sequence originates from a man aged 35 to 55 in good health and CMV-seronegative. Sequencing was done on a sample of PBMCs. Written as DNA, the CDR3 is TGTGCCAGCAGTGACGTAGCGGGGGGGTACAATGAGCAGTTCTTC. Amino acids: CASSDVAGGYNEQFF.